This T cell receptor (beta chain) comes out of a study of CD8 T cells in ankylosing spondylitis. The CDR3 is made up of 12 amino acids. Trimming pared 0 bases from V and 5 bases from J, leaving 7 bases between. Germline V lookup: CDR1 GTSNPN, CDR2 SVGIG (reference sequence). For TCR beta, libraries came from quantitative 5'-RACE with molecular barcodes. Each CDR3 protein gets one entry after TCRdb re-called the 5' RACE reads with MiXCR. The table has approximately 250,000 distinct CDR3 sequences, 8% to 11% seen once; the top ten hold around 3%. On this clonotype: Its target is not known.

Study outcomes and limitations: Earlier studies detected some motif variants in reactive arthritis synovial fluid and blood. Clones tied to disease were said to be significantly enriched in matched ankylosing spondylitis synovial fluid.

The receptor comes from a male donor with ankylosing spondylitis or in good health (not recorded which). Sample: blood, either unsorted or a sorted T cell fraction (not recorded which). The chain is built from TRBV30 and TRBJ1-1, with a weak D call TRBD1 (6 bases). CDR3 nucleotide sequence: TGTGCCTGGAGTGTTAGGGGGACTGAAGCTTTCTTT. It yields the protein CAWSVRGTEAFF. Supplemented by reference TRBV30 and TRBJ1-1, the full variable domain reads SQTIHQWPATLVQPVGSPLSLECTVEGTSNPNLYWYRQAAGRGLQLLFYSVGIGQISSEVPQNLSASRPQDRQFILSSKKLLLSDSGFYLCAWSVRGTEAFFGQGTRLTVV.